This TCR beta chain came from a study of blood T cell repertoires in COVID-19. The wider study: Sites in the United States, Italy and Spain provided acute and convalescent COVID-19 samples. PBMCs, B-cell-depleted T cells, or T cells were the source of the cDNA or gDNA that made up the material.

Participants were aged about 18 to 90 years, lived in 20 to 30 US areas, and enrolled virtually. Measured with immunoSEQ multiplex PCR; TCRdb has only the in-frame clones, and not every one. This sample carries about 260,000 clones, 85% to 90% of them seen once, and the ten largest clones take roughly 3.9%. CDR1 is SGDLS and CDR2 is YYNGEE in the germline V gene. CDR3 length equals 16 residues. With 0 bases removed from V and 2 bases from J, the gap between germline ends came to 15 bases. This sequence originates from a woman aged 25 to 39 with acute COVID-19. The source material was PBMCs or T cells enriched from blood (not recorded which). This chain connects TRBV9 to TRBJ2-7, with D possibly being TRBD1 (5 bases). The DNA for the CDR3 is TGTGCCAGCAGCGTAGGGGTGACAGCTACAACCTACGAGCAGTACTTC. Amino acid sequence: CASSVGVTATTYEQYF.